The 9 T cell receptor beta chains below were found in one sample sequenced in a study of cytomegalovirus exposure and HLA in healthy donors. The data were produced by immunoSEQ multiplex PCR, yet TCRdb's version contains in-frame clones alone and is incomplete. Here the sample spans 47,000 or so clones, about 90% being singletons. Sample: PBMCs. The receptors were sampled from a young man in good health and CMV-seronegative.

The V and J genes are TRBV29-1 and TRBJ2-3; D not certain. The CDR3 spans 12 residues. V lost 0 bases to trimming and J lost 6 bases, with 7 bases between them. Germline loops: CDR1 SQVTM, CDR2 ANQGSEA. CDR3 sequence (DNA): TGCAGCGTTGAAGAGAGGCGGGATACGCAGTATTTT. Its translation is CSVEERRDTQYF.

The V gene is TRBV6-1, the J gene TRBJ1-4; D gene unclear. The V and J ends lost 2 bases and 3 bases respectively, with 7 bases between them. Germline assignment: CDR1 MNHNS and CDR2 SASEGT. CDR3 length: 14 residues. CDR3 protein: CASSELSSNEKLFF. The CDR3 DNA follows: TGTGCCAGCAGTGAACTAAGTTCTAATGAAAAACTGTTTTTT.

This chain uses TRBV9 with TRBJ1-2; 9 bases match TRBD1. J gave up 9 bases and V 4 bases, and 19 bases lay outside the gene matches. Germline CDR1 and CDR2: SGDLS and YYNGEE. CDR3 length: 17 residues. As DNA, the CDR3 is TGTGCCAGCAGCTTCGGTCTGGACAGGGGAAGTATGAAGAGCTACACCTTC. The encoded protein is CASSFGLDRGSMKSYTF.

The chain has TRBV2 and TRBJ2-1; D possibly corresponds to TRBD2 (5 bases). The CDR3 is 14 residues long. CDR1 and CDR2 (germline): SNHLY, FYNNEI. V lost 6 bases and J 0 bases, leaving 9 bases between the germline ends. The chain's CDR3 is CASRERFSYNEQFF. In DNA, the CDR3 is TGTGCCAGCAGGGAGCGGTTCTCCTACAATGAGCAGTTCTTC.

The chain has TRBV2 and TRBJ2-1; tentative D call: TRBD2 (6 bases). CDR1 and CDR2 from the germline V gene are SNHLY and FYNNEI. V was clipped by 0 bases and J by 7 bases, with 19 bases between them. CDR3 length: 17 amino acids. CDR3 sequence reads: CASSEAPGLPAPNEQFF. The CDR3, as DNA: TGTGCCAGCAGTGAAGCCCCGGGACTCCCTGCCCCTAATGAGCAGTTCTTC.

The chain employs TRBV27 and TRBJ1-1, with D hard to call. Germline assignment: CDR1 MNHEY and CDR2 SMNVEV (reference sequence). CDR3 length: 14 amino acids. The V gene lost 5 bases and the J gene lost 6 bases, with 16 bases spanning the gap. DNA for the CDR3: TGTGCCAGCAGTCCCCGTATCTATGTGGCTGAAGCTTTCTTT. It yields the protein CASSPRIYVAEAFF.

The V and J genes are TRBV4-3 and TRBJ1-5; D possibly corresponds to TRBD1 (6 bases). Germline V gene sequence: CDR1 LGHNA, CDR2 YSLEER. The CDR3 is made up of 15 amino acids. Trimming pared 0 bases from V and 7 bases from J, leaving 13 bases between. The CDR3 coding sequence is TGCGCCAGCAGCCAAGATAGGAACAGGGACCAGCCCCAGCATTTT. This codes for CASSQDRNRDQPQHF.

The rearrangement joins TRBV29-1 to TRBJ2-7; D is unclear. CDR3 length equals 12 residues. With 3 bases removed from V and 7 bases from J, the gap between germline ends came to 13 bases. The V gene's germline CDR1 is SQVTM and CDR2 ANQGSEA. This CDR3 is CSVDSGLEEQYF. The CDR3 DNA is TGCAGCGTTGATTCCGGGTTGGAGGAGCAGTACTTC.

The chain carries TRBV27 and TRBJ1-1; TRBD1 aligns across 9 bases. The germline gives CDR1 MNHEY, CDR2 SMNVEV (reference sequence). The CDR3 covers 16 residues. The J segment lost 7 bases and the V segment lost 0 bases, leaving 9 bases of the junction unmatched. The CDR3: CASSLSGDRAKGEAFF. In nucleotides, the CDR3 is TGTGCCAGCAGTTTATCAGGGGACAGGGCAAAAGGTGAAGCTTTCTTT.